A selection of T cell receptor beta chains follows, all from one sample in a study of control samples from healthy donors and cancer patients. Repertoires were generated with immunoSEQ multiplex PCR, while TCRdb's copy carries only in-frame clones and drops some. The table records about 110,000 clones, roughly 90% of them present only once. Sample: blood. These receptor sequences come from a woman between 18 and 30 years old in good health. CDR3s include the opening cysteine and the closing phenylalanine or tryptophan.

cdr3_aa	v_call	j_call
CASSPPGVSGSHEQYF	TRBV28	TRBJ2-7
CASSLEAGTGPSPLHF	TRBV5-4	TRBJ1-6
CASSLGSGTYEQYF	TRBV13	TRBJ2-7
CASSFTDYTEAFF	TRBV27	TRBJ1-1
CASSLSPGGSAFF	TRBV27	TRBJ1-1
CASSSATGGAEQYF	TRBV28	TRBJ2-7
CASSQDRVQQTGANVLTF	TRBV4-2	TRBJ2-6
CAWSSEGKSPLHF	TRBV30	TRBJ1-6
CASSLTGRQDTGELFF	TRBV18	TRBJ2-2
CATSESMTGGRQETQYF	TRBV24-1	TRBJ2-5
CASMPHSGFEQYF	TRBV27	TRBJ2-7
CASSREGGTEAFF	TRBV18	TRBJ1-1
CASSGLVQGLNYGYTF	TRBV19	TRBJ1-2
CASSLGSAGGPSNEQFF	TRBV7-9	TRBJ2-1
CASSQSILDLILVGRKRSPLHF	TRBV4-3	TRBJ1-6
CASSPSGIHYGYTF	TRBV19	TRBJ1-2
CASSFHLRENEKLFF	TRBV7-4	TRBJ1-4
CASRREGAGGNTIYF	TRBV6-5	TRBJ1-3
CVRSVSDRVKGCRTTRNSYEQYF	TRBV7-5	TRBJ2-7
CASAFRGQETQYF	TRBV5-1	TRBJ2-5
CASSPTRRRQVRLVSPLHF	TRBV3-1/TRBV3-2	TRBJ1-6
CASSPEIVVGEETDTQYF	TRBV7-2	TRBJ2-3
CASSDSGSSNQPQHF	TRBV2	TRBJ1-5
CASSLSGYSYNEQFF	TRBV28	TRBJ2-1
CASSQETGAVTEAFF	TRBV4-2	TRBJ1-1
CASSLLMNTEAFF	TRBV27	TRBJ1-1
CASSPGTGLDTEAFF	TRBV18	TRBJ1-1
CASKVAGLLQETQYF	TRBV6-5	TRBJ2-5
CASSPQKTRDRTQPQHF	TRBV28	TRBJ1-5
CASSVVGAFGTDTQYF	TRBV9	TRBJ2-3
CASSFSRQGSGELFF	TRBV27	TRBJ2-2
CASSSGGGGREKLFF	TRBV7-9	TRBJ1-4
CASTLGPGVREAFF	TRBV5-6	TRBJ1-1
CASSLEGRGNEKLFF	TRBV5-6	TRBJ1-4
CASSEDGIYEQYF	TRBV2	TRBJ2-7
CASSQSAPEISGNTIYF	TRBV4-1	TRBJ1-3
CASSKIRGRDFMYGYTF	TRBV21-1	TRBJ1-2